A selection of T cell receptor beta chains follows, all from one sample in a study of blood T cell repertoires in COVID-19. Clones were sequenced by immunoSEQ multiplex PCR, and TCRdb holds only the in-frame ones, with some missing. This sample has fewer than 250,000 clones; approximately 84% occur once, and the top ten carry 1.5% to 2%. The sample taken for sequencing was peripheral blood. Receptors originate from an elderly woman with acute or convalescent COVID-19. CDR3s include the opening cysteine and the closing phenylalanine or tryptophan. The order of the fields is V gene, J gene, clone size, D gene, CDR3 DNA, CDR3 protein. A D gene is named only where the DNA matches it firmly. Some rows mark clone size as missing; the rest say once, few, many or name a class of expanded clone.

V: TRBV5-6; J: TRBJ2-3; size: -; D: TRBD1; DNA: TGTGCCAGCAGTTCGGACAGGGGGCCGCGGGATACGCAGTATTTT; CDR3: CASSSDRGPRDTQYF
V: TRBV11-1; J: TRBJ2-1; size: -; D: -; DNA: TGTGCCAGCAGCTTTTATAGATACAATGAGCAGTTCTTC; CDR3: CASSFYRYNEQFF
V: TRBV6-1; J: TRBJ1-2; size: -; D: TRBD1; DNA: TGTGCCAGCAGTGAATCTAACAGGGGGCTGAACTATGGCTACACCTTC; CDR3: CASSESNRGLNYGYTF
V: TRBV7-8; J: TRBJ2-7; size: -; D: -; DNA: TGTGCCAGCAGAAACGGACAGACGAGTGACTACGAGCAGTACTTC; CDR3: CASRNGQTSDYEQYF
V: TRBV28; J: TRBJ1-1; size: few; D: TRBD1; DNA: TGTGCCAGCAGTTTATATCCCGGGCAGGGGGAGTGGGAGGCTGAAGCTTTCTTT; CDR3: CASSLYPGQGEWEAEAFF
V: TRBV20-1; J: TRBJ1-2; size: -; D: -; DNA: TGCTGTGTGCGGGTGGACGGCTACACCTTC; CDR3: CCVRVDGYTF
V: TRBV24-1; J: TRBJ2-1; size: -; D: TRBD1; DNA: TGTGCCACCAGTGATTTGCCGCCGGGACAGGGTGGCGATGAGCAGTTCTTC; CDR3: CATSDLPPGQGGDEQFF
V: TRBV5-1; J: TRBJ2-5; size: -; D: -; DNA: TGCGCCAGCAGCTTCCGCGTGTGGGGGCAGGACGGAAACCGAGGGGAGACCCAGTACTTC; CDR3: CASSFRVWGQDGNRGETQYF
V: TRBV30; J: TRBJ2-2; size: -; D: -; DNA: TGTGCCTGGAGGCAGGTCACTCAACTGGGGGAGCTGTTTTTT; CDR3: CAWRQVTQLGELFF
V: TRBV5-8; J: TRBJ1-1; size: -; D: TRBD1; DNA: TGTGCCAGCAGCCGGACAGGGCGGATGATGAGGAGCACTGAAGCTTTCTTT; CDR3: CASSRTGRMMRSTEAFF
V: TRBV21-1; J: TRBJ2-6; size: -; D: -; DNA: TGTGCCAGCAGCAAAAGGGCGCGACTAAGACTAGCGGGACACTCTGGGGCCAACGTCCTGACTTTC; CDR3: CASSKRARLRLAGHSGANVLTF
V: TRBV28; J: TRBJ2-7; size: few; D: -; DNA: TGTGCCAGCAGACTAGGGAACTACGAGCAGTACTTC; CDR3: CASRLGNYEQYF
V: TRBV30; J: TRBJ1-4; size: few; D: TRBD1; DNA: TGTGCCTGGAGTGTAACGCAGGGGGCAACTAATGAAAAACTGTTTTTT; CDR3: CAWSVTQGATNEKLFF
V: TRBV29-1; J: TRBJ2-3; size: -; D: -; DNA: TGCAGCGTGCGAGAGTCTGATACGCAGTATTTT; CDR3: CSVRESDTQYF
V: TRBV6-5; J: TRBJ1-6; size: -; D: -; DNA: TGTGCCAGACCCAGGGGTATCGGGGATTCACCCCTCCACTTT; CDR3: CARPRGIGDSPLHF
V: TRBV7-2; J: TRBJ2-3; size: -; D: -; DNA: TGTGCCAGCAGCTTCAAGGGGGAAGATACGCAGTATTTT; CDR3: CASSFKGEDTQYF
V: TRBV11-2; J: TRBJ2-2; size: -; D: TRBD1; DNA: TGTGCCAGCAGCTGGGACAGGGGAGGGGCCGGGGAGCTGTTTTTT; CDR3: CASSWDRGGAGELFF
V: TRBV18; J: TRBJ1-5; size: -; D: TRBD1; DNA: TGTGCCAGCTCACCCCTGGGACAGGGATTACAGCCCCAGCATTTT; CDR3: CASSPLGQGLQPQHF
V: TRBV3-1/TRBV3-2; J: TRBJ2-1; size: once; D: -; DNA: TGTGCCAGCAGCCAAGAGGTAGGAGGGGGGGCCTACAATGAGCAGTTCTTC; CDR3: CASSQEVGGGAYNEQFF
V: TRBV5-5; J: TRBJ2-1; size: -; D: -; DNA: TGTGCCAGCAGCATCCAGACGGGCTCCTACAATGAGCAGTTCTTC; CDR3: CASSIQTGSYNEQFF
V: TRBV7-2; J: TRBJ1-5; size: -; D: TRBD1; DNA: TGTGCCAGCAGCTTAGGCAGGGGGTACAATCAGCCCCAGCATTTT; CDR3: CASSLGRGYNQPQHF
V: TRBV4-2; J: TRBJ2-1; size: -; D: -; DNA: TGTGCCAGCAGCCAAACCGGGGGCAATGAGCAGTTCTTC; CDR3: CASSQTGGNEQFF
V: TRBV19; J: TRBJ1-6; size: -; D: -; DNA: TGTGCCAGTAGTATAGTGGCAGGGCTGAATTCACCCCTCCACTTT; CDR3: CASSIVAGLNSPLHF
V: TRBV7-2; J: TRBJ1-5; size: -; D: TRBD1; DNA: TGTGCCAGCAGCTTAGCGTCCGGGACAGGGGGGCCCCAGCATTTT; CDR3: CASSLASGTGGPQHF
V: TRBV2; J: TRBJ2-3; size: -; D: TRBD1; DNA: TGTGCCAGCAGGGATGACAGGGGCACAGATACGCAGTATTTT; CDR3: CASRDDRGTDTQYF
V: TRBV19; J: TRBJ1-5; size: -; D: -; DNA: TGTGCCAGTAGTCGACAGCAGACCAATCAGCCCCAGCATTTT; CDR3: CASSRQQTNQPQHF
V: TRBV6-5; J: TRBJ2-5; size: -; D: -; DNA: TGTGCCAGCATCTTGGCGGTGGGAGTACAAGAGACCCAGTACTTC; CDR3: CASILAVGVQETQYF
V: TRBV9; J: TRBJ1-4; size: -; D: TRBD1; DNA: TGTGCCAGCAGCGTAGAACAGGGGACAGGGTATGAAAAACTGTTTTTT; CDR3: CASSVEQGTGYEKLFF
V: TRBV7-2; J: TRBJ2-7; size: -; D: TRBD2; DNA: TGTGCCAGCAGCTTAGTGCGGGGGGGGCTTTCGGACGAGCAGTACTTC; CDR3: CASSLVRGGLSDEQYF
V: TRBV2; J: TRBJ2-7; size: once; D: TRBD2; DNA: TGTGCCAGCTCGCTAGCGGGAGGTTCCTACGAGCAGTACTTC; CDR3: CASSLAGGSYEQYF
V: TRBV15; J: TRBJ2-1; size: -; D: -; DNA: TGTGCCACCAGCAGACCCGGGACTCTGGTTAATGAGCAGTTCTTC; CDR3: CATSRPGTLVNEQFF
V: TRBV7-2; J: TRBJ1-1; size: -; D: -; DNA: TGTGCCAGCAGCTTAGGGGGCCACAGGGTGGCTTTCTTT; CDR3: CASSLGGHRVAFF
V: TRBV29-1; J: TRBJ2-7; size: once; D: -; DNA: TGCAGCGTTGCTGGACTGGCCTACGAGCAGTACTTC; CDR3: CSVAGLAYEQYF
V: TRBV29-1; J: TRBJ2-7; size: -; D: TRBD1; DNA: TGCAGCGTATCAACAGGGGGCGCATCCTACGAGCAGTACTTC; CDR3: CSVSTGGASYEQYF
V: TRBV18; J: TRBJ1-2; size: -; D: -; DNA: TGTGCCAGCTCACCACCACAGTCACAGCTATATGGCTACACCTTC; CDR3: CASSPPQSQLYGYTF
V: TRBV5-4; J: TRBJ2-3; size: -; D: TRBD2; DNA: TGTGCCAGCAGCCCGAGTGGCGGGGGGCCGGCAGATACGCAGTATTTT; CDR3: CASSPSGGGPADTQYF
V: TRBV6-2/TRBV6-3; J: TRBJ2-7; size: -; D: -; DNA: TGTGCCAGCAGTTACTCGGCAGGGTCCTACGAGCAGTGCTTC; CDR3: CASSYSAGSYEQCF
V: TRBV2; J: TRBJ2-5; size: -; D: TRBD2; DNA: TGTGCCAGCAGCATCATAGCCGGGGGGGCGTCACAAGAGACCCAGTACTTC; CDR3: CASSIIAGGASQETQYF
V: TRBV5-4; J: TRBJ2-1; size: few; D: TRBD1; DNA: TGTGCCAGCAGCCCCCGAGGACAGGAAAAGACCAGCTACAATGAGCAGTTCTTC; CDR3: CASSPRGQEKTSYNEQFF
V: TRBV7-8; J: TRBJ1-2; size: -; D: -; DNA: TGTGCCAGCAGCTCGGGGGGGGCTTCTCATGGCTACACCTTC; CDR3: CASSSGGASHGYTF
V: TRBV21-1; J: TRBJ1-1; size: -; D: -; DNA: TGTGCCAGCAGCTCTCAAAAAGGGGTGACTGAAGCTTTCTTT; CDR3: CASSSQKGVTEAFF
V: TRBV7-8; J: TRBJ1-2; size: -; D: -; DNA: TGTGCCAGCAGCTTAGGACAGAACTATGGCTACACCTTC; CDR3: CASSLGQNYGYTF
V: TRBV6-2/TRBV6-3; J: TRBJ1-4; size: few; D: -; DNA: TGTGCCAGCAGTTACCCAGGGGCCCGCACTAATGAAAAACTGTTTTTT; CDR3: CASSYPGARTNEKLFF
V: TRBV29-1; J: TRBJ2-7; size: -; D: -; DNA: TGCAGCGTTGAAGATCGTGAGGCCTCCTACGAGCAGTACTTC; CDR3: CSVEDREASYEQYF
V: TRBV4-1; J: TRBJ2-7; size: few; D: -; DNA: TGCGCCAGCAGCCTAAGTGGCGGACGGGGAGTCTACGAGCAGTACTTC; CDR3: CASSLSGGRGVYEQYF
V: TRBV7-9; J: TRBJ2-4; size: -; D: TRBD2; DNA: TGTGCCAGCAGCTCCGGAGGCGGGAGGGAAAACATTCAGTACTTC; CDR3: CASSSGGGRENIQYF
V: TRBV6-2/TRBV6-3; J: TRBJ1-2; size: -; D: TRBD1; DNA: TGTGCCAGCAGTTACGCCCCCGGGACAGGAGAAAATGGCTACACCTTC; CDR3: CASSYAPGTGENGYTF
V: TRBV6-2/TRBV6-3; J: TRBJ1-1; size: -; D: TRBD1; DNA: TGTGCCAGCAGCGGACAGGGTCGCACTGAAGCTTTCTTT; CDR3: CASSGQGRTEAFF
V: TRBV28; J: TRBJ2-7; size: few; D: -; DNA: TGTGCCAGCAGTTACCCTGGCAGATCCTACGAGCAGTACTTC; CDR3: CASSYPGRSYEQYF
V: TRBV9; J: TRBJ2-7; size: -; D: TRBD1; DNA: TGTGCCAGCAGCCCCACTGGGACAGGGGGCTCCTACGAGCAGTACTTC; CDR3: CASSPTGTGGSYEQYF
V: TRBV9; J: TRBJ1-3; size: -; D: TRBD1; DNA: TGTGCCAGCAGCCCGTGGACAGGGCCCTCTGGAAACACCATATATTTT; CDR3: CASSPWTGPSGNTIYF
V: TRBV28; J: TRBJ1-1; size: -; D: -; DNA: TGTGCCAGCAGTGGACAGCCGAACACTGAAGCTTTCTTT; CDR3: CASSGQPNTEAFF
V: TRBV18; J: TRBJ1-3; size: -; D: -; DNA: TGTGCCAGCTCAGTCAATATTGGGGCGACAGGTGGAAACACCATATATTTT; CDR3: CASSVNIGATGGNTIYF
V: TRBV19; J: TRBJ1-2; size: few; D: -; DNA: TGTGCCAGTAGTAGGCTTCGACAGGCCGCCTATGGCTACACCTTC; CDR3: CASSRLRQAAYGYTF
V: TRBV3-1/TRBV3-2; J: TRBJ1-2; size: -; D: -; DNA: TGTGCCAGCACCGGAGGGGTTAACTATGGCTACACCTTC; CDR3: CASTGGVNYGYTF
V: TRBV20-1; J: TRBJ1-2; size: -; D: -; DNA: TGCAGTGCTAGCCCCACGGGGGGCTACACCTTC; CDR3: CSASPTGGYTF
V: TRBV23-1; J: TRBJ1-2; size: -; D: TRBD1; DNA: TGCGCCAGCAGTCTCAGGGGGCTAAGGAGTAACTATGGCTACACCTTC; CDR3: CASSLRGLRSNYGYTF
V: TRBV5-1; J: TRBJ2-1; size: -; D: -; DNA: TGCGCCAGCACGTTGAGAGGGGGCAATGAGCAGTTCTTC; CDR3: CASTLRGGNEQFF
V: TRBV19; J: TRBJ2-7; size: -; D: -; DNA: TGTGCCAGTTCAGGGCGCTCCTACGAGCAGTACTTC; CDR3: CASSGRSYEQYF
V: TRBV24-1; J: TRBJ1-5; size: -; D: -; DNA: TGTGCCACCAGTGATTCGAGACAGTTACAGCCCCAGCATTTT; CDR3: CATSDSRQLQPQHF